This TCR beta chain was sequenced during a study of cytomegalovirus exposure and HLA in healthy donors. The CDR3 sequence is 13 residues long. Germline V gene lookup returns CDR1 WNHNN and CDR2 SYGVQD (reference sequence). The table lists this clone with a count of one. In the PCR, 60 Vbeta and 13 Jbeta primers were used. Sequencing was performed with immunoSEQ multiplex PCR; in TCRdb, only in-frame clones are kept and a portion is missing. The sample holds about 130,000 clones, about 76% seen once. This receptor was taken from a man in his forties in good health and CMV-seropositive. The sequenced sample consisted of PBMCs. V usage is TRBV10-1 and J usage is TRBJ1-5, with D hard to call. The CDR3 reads CGQQLEAGQPQHF. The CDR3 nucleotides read TGCGGCCAGCAATTGGAGGCGGGTCAGCCCCAGCATTTT.